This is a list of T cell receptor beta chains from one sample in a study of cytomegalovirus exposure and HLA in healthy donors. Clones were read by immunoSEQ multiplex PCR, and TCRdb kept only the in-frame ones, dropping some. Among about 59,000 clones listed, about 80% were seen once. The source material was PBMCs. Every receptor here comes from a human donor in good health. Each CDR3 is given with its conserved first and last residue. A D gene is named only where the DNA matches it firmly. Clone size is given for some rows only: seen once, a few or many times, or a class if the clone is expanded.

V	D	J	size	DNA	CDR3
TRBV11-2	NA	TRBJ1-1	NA	TGTGCCAGCAGCTTAGCAAGAGAGAACACTGAAGCTTTCTTT	CASSLARENTEAFF
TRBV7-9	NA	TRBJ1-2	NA	TGTGCCAGCAGCTTAGGGAACAGGGCTCGGTATGGCTACACCTTC	CASSLGNRARYGYTF
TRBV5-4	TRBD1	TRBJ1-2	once	TGTGCCAGCAGCTTAGCAACCAGGGGGCGGCATGGCTACACCTTC	CASSLATRGRHGYTF
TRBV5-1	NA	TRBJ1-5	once	TGCGCCAGCAGCGCTACAGGAAATCAGGATCAGCCCCAGCATTTT	CASSATGNQDQPQHF
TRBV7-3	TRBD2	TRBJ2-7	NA	TGTGCCAGCAGCTTGTCACCCGGACTAGGAACCGAGCAGTACTTC	CASSLSPGLGTEQYF
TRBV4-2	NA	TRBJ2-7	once	TGTGCCAGCAGCCAGGCTGGACAGAGCTACGAGCAGTACTTC	CASSQAGQSYEQYF
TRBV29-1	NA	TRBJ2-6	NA	TGCAGCGTTGCAGGGTCTGGTGGGGCCAACGTCCTGACTTTC	CSVAGSGGANVLTF
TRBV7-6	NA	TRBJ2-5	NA	TGTGCCAGCAGCTTAGTAAAAGAGACCCAGTACTTC	CASSLVKETQYF
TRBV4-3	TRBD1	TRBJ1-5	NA	TGCGCCAGCAGCCAAGATCGGGACAGGGACCAGCCCCAGCATTTT	CASSQDRDRDQPQHF
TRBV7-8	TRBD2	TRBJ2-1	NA	TGTGCCAGCAGCACTCAAGCGGGAGCGACCTACAATGAGCAGTTCTTC	CASSTQAGATYNEQFF
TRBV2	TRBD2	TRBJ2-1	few	TGTGCCAGCAGCCCTCTAGCGGGAGCCCCTGAGCAGTTCTTC	CASSPLAGAPEQFF
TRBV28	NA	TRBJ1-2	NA	TGTGCCAGTGCGTTAGGGGCGCTTGATGGCTACACCTTC	CASALGALDGYTF
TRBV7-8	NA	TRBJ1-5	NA	TGTGCCAGCAGCCCCGGCCCCGGGACGGGTAGCGGTCAGCCCCAGCATTTT	CASSPGPGTGSGQPQHF
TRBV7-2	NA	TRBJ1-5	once	TGTGCCAGCAGTTTTACCTCGGGAGATCAGCCCCAGCATTTT	CASSFTSGDQPQHF
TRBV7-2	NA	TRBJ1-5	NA	TGTGCCAGCAGCTTAGATCCGAGCAACCAGCCCCAGCATTTT	CASSLDPSNQPQHF
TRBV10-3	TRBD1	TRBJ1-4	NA	TGTGCCATCAGTGAGTCGATACAGGGGGCGGAAAAACTGTTTTTT	CAISESIQGAEKLFF
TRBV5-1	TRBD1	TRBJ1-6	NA	TGCGCCAGCAGCGGAACAGGGGGTCCCCCCCTCCACTTT	CASSGTGGPPLHF
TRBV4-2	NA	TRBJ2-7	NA	TGTGCCAGCAGCCAAGGTTTCGGGAAAGCCTACGAGCAGTACTTC	CASSQGFGKAYEQYF
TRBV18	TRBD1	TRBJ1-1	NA	TGTGCCAGCTCACCAATGGGACAGGGCTACACTGAAGCTTTCTTT	CASSPMGQGYTEAFF
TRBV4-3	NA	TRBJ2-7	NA	TGCGCCAGCAGCTTGGACAGCCGTACCTACGAGCAGTACTTC	CASSLDSRTYEQYF
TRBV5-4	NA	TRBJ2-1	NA	TGTGCCAGCAGCTTGGCGGCGGCAAATGAGCAGTTCTTC	CASSLAAANEQFF
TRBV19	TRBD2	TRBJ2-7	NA	TGTGCCAGTAGTTTCCTGGACGGGAGGTACGAGCAGTACTTC	CASSFLDGRYEQYF
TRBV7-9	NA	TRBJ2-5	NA	TGTGCCAGCACCCGATCGACAGGCTCCCAAGAGACCCAGTACTTC	CASTRSTGSQETQYF
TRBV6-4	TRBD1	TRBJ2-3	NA	TGTGCCAGCAGTGACGGACAGGAAGGGGGAGATACGCAGTATTTT	CASSDGQEGGDTQYF
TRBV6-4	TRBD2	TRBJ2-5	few	TGTGCCAGCAGTGACTCGGCTAGCGGGATCGAGACCCAGTACTTC	CASSDSASGIETQYF
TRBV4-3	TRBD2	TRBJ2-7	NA	TGCGCCAGCAGCCAAGAAACTAGCGGGAGCTACGAGCAGTACTTC	CASSQETSGSYEQYF
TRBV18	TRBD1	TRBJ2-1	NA	TGTGCCAGCTCACTGGGACAGGTCGCCTACAATGAGCAGTTCTTC	CASSLGQVAYNEQFF
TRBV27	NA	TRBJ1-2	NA	TGTGCCAGCAGTTTAGCCCCCCGGGGGGTTGGGAACTATGGCTACACCTTC	CASSLAPRGVGNYGYTF
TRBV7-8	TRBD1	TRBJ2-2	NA	TGTGCCAGCAGCTTTGTCTTGTCCCGGGACAGGAGACTCACCGGGGAGCTGTTTTTT	CASSFVLSRDRRLTGELFF
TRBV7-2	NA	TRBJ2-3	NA	TGTGCCAGCAGCGGGCGAGGACAGCTAGACACAGATACGCAGTATTTT	CASSGRGQLDTDTQYF
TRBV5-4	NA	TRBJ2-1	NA	TGTGCCAGCAGAACCTCTAGAAATGAGCAGTTCTTC	CASRTSRNEQFF
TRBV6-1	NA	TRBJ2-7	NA	TGTGCCAGCAGTGAAGGAGCCTACGAGCAGTACTTC	CASSEGAYEQYF
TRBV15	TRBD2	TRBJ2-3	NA	TGTGCCACCAGCAGAGATCGGTTCGGGGGGGACTCGCGCACAGATACGCAGTATTTT	CATSRDRFGGDSRTDTQYF
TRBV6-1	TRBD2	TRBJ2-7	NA	TGTGCCAGCAGTTATCGGGAGGGCCCTTACGAGCAGTACTTC	CASSYREGPYEQYF
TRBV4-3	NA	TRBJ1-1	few	TGCGCCAGCAGCCACAGAAGGGGGAACACTGAAGCTTTCTTT	CASSHRRGNTEAFF
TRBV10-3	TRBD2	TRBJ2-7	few	TGTGCCATCAGTGAGTCGAGGGTAAGACTAGCGGGAAAAACCTACGAGCAGTACTTC	CAISESRVRLAGKTYEQYF
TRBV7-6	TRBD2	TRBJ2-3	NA	TGTGCCAGCAGCCCTAGCGGGAGGGGCACAGATACGCAGTATTTT	CASSPSGRGTDTQYF
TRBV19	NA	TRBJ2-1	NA	TGTGCCAGTAGCCCGACAGGAGGAGCATCCTACAATGAGCAGTTCTTC	CASSPTGGASYNEQFF